These 11 T cell receptor beta chains were sequenced from one sample in a study of CD8+ T cells in alopecia areata. Specified treatment: oral pan-JAK inhibitor, 5-10 mg twice daily. Extracted from the samples, RNA was reverse transcribed into cDNA to serve as the sequencing template. Using immunoSEQ multiplex PCR, the repertoire was profiled, and TCRdb retains in-frame clones only, with some absent. Seen here are 150,000 to 200,000 clones, about 48% observed once, and the top ten hold approximately 10%. The source was CD8+ T cells sorted from blood, collected at week 24, from a patient treated with tofacitinib. All receptors derive from a human donor with alopecia areata.

The J gene is TRBJ2-5, the V gene TRBV7-2; D might be TRBD1 (6 bases). The V gene lost 3 bases and the J gene lost 2 bases, with 13 bases spanning the gap. Germline-derived CDR1 and CDR2 are SGHTA and FQGNSA. CDR3 length equals 15 residues. The CDR3 spells CASSFGTSYQETQYF. CDR3 nucleotides: TGTGCCAGCAGCTTTGGGACATCGTATCAAGAGACCCAGTACTTC.

This chain links TRBV6-5 with TRBJ1-1; D not resolved. Germline CDR1 is MNHEY and CDR2 is SVGAGI. The V gene lost 6 bases and the J gene lost 2 bases, with 16 bases spanning the gap. The CDR3 contains 15 residues. The CDR3: CASRFIEGINTEAFF. For the CDR3, the DNA is TGTGCCAGCAGATTCATTGAAGGTATTAACACTGAAGCTTTCTTT.

This clone was counted only a few times. The chain recombines TRBV29-1 with TRBJ2-3; 12 nucleotides align to TRBD2. CDR1 is SQVTM, CDR2 ANQGSEA, per germline. The CDR3 covers 14 residues. Trimming removed 8 bases from V and 0 bases from J; junction bases left unmatched: 3. In DNA form, the CDR3 reads TGCAGCTGGCTAGCGGGGGGGAGCACAGATACGCAGTATTTT. Its translation: CSWLAGGSTDTQYF.

This clone was detected only a few times. The gene calls are TRBV7-2 and TRBJ2-1; no firm D call. Germline V gives CDR1 SGHTA, CDR2 FQGNSA. This CDR3 region has 13 residues. The V gene lost 1 base and the J gene lost 6 bases, with 7 bases spanning the gap. CDR3 sequence reads: CASSLVTRNEQFF. The CDR3 DNA follows: TGTGCCAGCAGCTTAGTGACTCGCAATGAGCAGTTCTTC.

The chain recombines TRBV13 with TRBJ2-6; 8 positions match TRBD1. The J segment lost 0 bases and the V segment lost 10 bases, leaving 8 bases of the junction unmatched. Germline loops: CDR1 PRHDT, CDR2 FYEKMQ (reference sequence). This CDR3 is built from 16 residues. CDR3 bases: TGTGCCACTGAGGACAGGGCGGCCTCTGGGGCCAACGTCCTGACTTTC. Protein product: CATEDRAASGANVLTF. The whole variable domain, remainder taken from reference TRBV13 and TRBJ2-6, is AAGVIQSPRHLIKEKRETATLKCYPIPRHDTVYWYQQGPGQDPQFLISFYEKMQSDKGSIPDRFSAQQFSDYHSELNMSSLELGDSALYFCATEDRAASGANVLTFGAGSRLTVL.

V usage is TRBV5-1 and J usage is TRBJ1-6; weak D call: TRBD1 (5 bases). Germline V gene data show CDR1 as SGHRS and CDR2 as YFSETQ. The CDR3 covers 15 residues. Between the trimmed V and J ends, which lost 2 bases and 8 bases, there was a span of 14 bases. The chain's CDR3 is CASSFDRGDDSPLHF. As DNA, the CDR3 is TGCGCCAGCAGCTTCGACCGAGGGGATGATTCACCCCTCCACTTT.

Ten or more counts support this clone. J is TRBJ2-1 and V is TRBV5-4; D unclear. Germline V gene lookup returns CDR1 SGHNT and CDR2 YYREEE (reference sequence). The CDR3 spans 11 residues. Trimming stripped 0 bases from V and 10 bases from J, with 5 bases between. The CDR3 DNA reads TGTGCCAGCAGCTTGGGTCGCGAGCAGTTCTTC. It codes for CASSLGREQFF.

This clone occurred once. Additional DNA sequences in this sample encode the identical CDR3. V is TRBV30 and J is TRBJ2-3; TRBD2 agrees at 9 bases. CDR1 is GTSNPN, CDR2 SVGIG, per germline (reference sequence). The CDR3 totals 14 residues. The CDR3 region is CGLRASGDADTQYF. The CDR3 region has the DNA TGTGGTTTGAGGGCTAGCGGGGACGCAGATACGCAGTATTTT.

This chain joins TRBV19 and TRBJ2-2; D gene uncertain. This CDR3 is built from 14 residues. Between the trimmed V and J ends, which lost 3 bases and 3 bases, there was a span of 8 bases. The germline gives CDR1 LNHDA, CDR2 SQIVND (reference sequence). In DNA, the CDR3 is TGTGCCAGTAGTATGTACTTGCACACCGGGGAGCTGTTTTTT. This gives the protein CASSMYLHTGELFF.

A few counts support this clone. The J gene is TRBJ2-3, the V gene TRBV27; a possible D gene is TRBD1 (7 bases). The CDR3 loop spans 15 amino acids. CDR1 and CDR2 from the germline V gene are MNHEY and SMNVEV (reference sequence). The V end lost 1 base, the J end lost 4 bases, and 12 bases lay between the germline ends. The CDR3 sequence: CASSLLPGGSDTQYF. In nucleotides, the CDR3 is TGTGCCAGCAGTTTATTACCAGGGGGGTCAGATACGCAGTATTTT.

This sequence joins TRBV14 and TRBJ2-7; TRBD1 aligns across 8 bases. The CDR3 has 14 amino acids. CDR1 and CDR2 from the germline V gene are SGHDN and FVKESK. V trimming: 3 bases; J trimming: 6 bases; junction bases outside the gene matches: 7. CDR3 DNA: TGTGCCAGCAGCCAGTGGGACAGGTTGGGCGAGCAGTACTTC. Its translation: CASSQWDRLGEQYF.